The 17 T cell receptor beta chains presented below share a single source sample, sequenced in a study of blood T cell repertoires in COVID-19. Sequencing used immunoSEQ multiplex PCR; TCRdb keeps in-frame clones, though not all of them. The top ten clones hold roughly 5.6% of a sample with roughly 11,000 clones, more than 80% of them seen once. The material sequenced was peripheral blood. The receptors were gathered from a human donor in a cohort sampled during active COVID-19.

The chain is built from TRBV6-1 and TRBJ2-3; 10 bases are shared with TRBD1. The CDR3 sequence is 18 residues long. V lost 4 bases and J lost 2; bases outside the gene matches: 12. The germline CDR1 and CDR2 sequences are MNHNS and SASEGT. Here the CDR3 DNA reads TGTGCCAGCAGTGGCCGGGACAGGGGCACTTTCTCCACAGATACGCAGTATTTT. Translation: CASSGRDRGTFSTDTQYF.

This CDR3 reads CASSLYHGQGHSGNTIYF. The CDR3 DNA is TGTGCCAGCAGCCTTTACCACGGACAGGGCCACTCTGGAAACACCATATATTTT. The chain is built from TRBV7-9 and TRBJ1-3; 8 bases map to TRBD1. The length of the CDR3 is 18 residues. Germline loops: CDR1 SEHNR, CDR2 FQNEAQ (reference sequence). V lost 5 bases and J lost 0; bases outside the gene matches: 12.

J is TRBJ2-1 and V is TRBV10-2, with 12 bases lining up with TRBD2. Germline loops: CDR1 WSHSY, CDR2 SAAADI. CDR3 length: 13 amino acids. V lost 7 bases to trimming and J lost 7 bases; unmatched junction nucleotides: 2. CDR3 in DNA: TGCGCCAGCACCGGACTAGCGGGAAATGAGCAGTTCTTC. Translated: CASTGLAGNEQFF.

The rearrangement joins TRBV20-1 to TRBJ2-5; no reliable D call. Germline CDR1 reads DFQATT; CDR2 reads SNEGSKA (reference sequence). V shed 0 bases and J shed 9 bases, with 8 bases lying between them. CDR3 length: 11 amino acids. This CDR3 reads CSARDRRAQYF. CDR3 nucleotide sequence: TGCAGTGCTAGAGATAGGAGAGCCCAGTACTTC.

The V gene is TRBV5-4, the J gene TRBJ2-3; 11 bases map to TRBD1. The CDR3 covers 16 residues. After removal of 3 bases from V and 3 bases from J, the junction contained 6 bases not matched to a gene. Germline CDR1 reads SGHNT; CDR2 reads YYREEE (reference sequence). CDR3 DNA: TGTGCCAGCAGCTATCCGGGACAGGGGGAGACAGATACGCAGTATTTT. This encodes CASSYPGQGETDTQYF.

The V gene is TRBV11-2, the J gene TRBJ2-7, with TRBD1 matching over 8 bases. CDR1 is SGHAT and CDR2 is FQNNGV in the germline V gene. This CDR3 spans 13 amino acids. Trimming removed 5 bases from V and 5 bases from J; junction bases left unmatched: 5. Here the CDR3 reads CASSLDREDEQYF. The CDR3 region has the DNA TGTGCCAGCAGCCTGGACAGGGAGGACGAGCAGTACTTC.

V is TRBV19 and J is TRBJ1-5, with TRBD1 as a possible D gene (5 bases). CDR3 length: 12 amino acids. The germline CDR1 and CDR2 sequences are LNHDA and SQIVND (reference sequence). Trimming shortened V by 10 bases and J by 7 bases, and 14 bases separated the two germline ends. The CDR3 DNA sequence: TGTGCCACTAGCCGGGGGGTGCAGCCCCAGCATTTT. It codes for CATSRGVQPQHF. Using reference TRBV19 and TRBJ1-5 for the parts outside the CDR3, the full variable domain is DGGITQSPKYLFRKEGQNVTLSCEQNLNHDAMYWYRQDPGQGLRLIYYSQIVNDFQKGDIAEGYSVSREKKESFPLTVTSAQKNPTAFYLCATSRGVQPQHFGDGTRLSIL.

The chain combines TRBV18 with TRBJ1-5; 10 bases map to TRBD1. CDR1 is KGHSH and CDR2 is LQKENI in the germline V gene. The length of the CDR3 is 16 residues. Losses at the gene ends were 3 bases for V and 6 bases for J; bases not matched to a gene: 8. CDR3 protein: CASSPEPGQGTQPQHF. The CDR3, as DNA: TGTGCCAGCTCACCCGAACCGGGACAGGGGACTCAGCCCCAGCATTTT.

There are a few counts of this clone. The rearrangement uses TRBV9 and TRBJ2-7; D is perhaps TRBD2 (5 bases). Germline assignment: CDR1 SGDLS and CDR2 YYNGEE. CDR3 length: 14 residues. Deletions cut 0 bases from V and 2 bases from J, with 9 bases between. CDR3 nucleotide sequence: TGTGCCAGCAGCGTAGCGAGTAGCGCCTACGAGCAGTACTTC. It specifies CASSVASSAYEQYF.

This clone was observed once. This chain connects TRBV6-6 to TRBJ1-4, with D tentatively TRBD1 (6 bases). The CDR3 is 14 amino acids. The V end lost 4 bases, the J end lost 3 bases, and 9 bases lay between the germline ends. Looked up from germline, CDR1 is MNHNY and CDR2 is SVGAGI (reference sequence). CDR3 in amino acids: CASSWKGANEKLFF. The DNA for the CDR3 is TGTGCCAGCAGTTGGAAGGGGGCTAATGAAAAACTGTTTTTT.

This clone was picked up one time. In DNA form, the CDR3 reads TGTGCCAGCAATACTCCAGGGACAGATACGCAGTATTTT. The encoded protein is CASNTPGTDTQYF. The chain recombines TRBV7-9 with TRBJ2-3, with TRBD1 as a possible D gene (5 bases). CDR1 is SEHNR and CDR2 is FQNEAQ in the germline V gene (reference sequence). V was clipped by 7 bases and J by 3 bases, with 11 bases between them. This CDR3 is built from 13 residues.

The rearrangement uses TRBV28 and TRBJ2-3, with 14 bases identical to TRBD2. Germline CDR1 and CDR2: MDHEN and SYDVKM. CDR3 size: 16 residues. Germline trimming cut 5 bases from V and 3 bases from J; bases unmatched to any gene: 4. The CDR3 reads CASSGTSGSWTDTQYF. The DNA of the CDR3 is TGTGCCAGCAGTGGGACTAGCGGGAGTTGGACAGATACGCAGTATTTT.

The table lists this clone with a few counts. The chain couples TRBV18 to TRBJ2-7, with D uncertain. This CDR3 has 14 amino acids. V was clipped by 6 bases and J by 0 bases, with 12 bases between them. Germline V gene data show CDR1 as KGHSH and CDR2 as LQKENI. CDR3 amino acids: CASSRGETSYEQYF. In DNA form, the CDR3 reads TGTGCCAGCTCTCGAGGAGAAACCTCCTACGAGCAGTACTTC.

The chain joins TRBV7-2 to TRBJ2-1; D unresolved. Per the germline V gene, CDR1 is SGHTA and CDR2 is FQGNSA. The CDR3 spans 15 residues. V lost 2 bases, J lost 1 base, and 9 bases lay in between. DNA for the CDR3: TGTGCCAGCAGCTTAACGATGACTTCCTACAATGAGCAGTTCTTC. The encoded protein is CASSLTMTSYNEQFF.

The V and J genes are TRBV6-1 and TRBJ2-1, with 8 bases aligning to TRBD2. The germline V gene encodes CDR1 MNHNS and CDR2 SASEGT. V lost 4 bases to trimming and J lost 5 bases; unmatched junction nucleotides: 13. The CDR3 runs 17 residues. In DNA form, the CDR3 reads TGTGCCAGCAGTGTCCTTGGGGCAGCGGGAGTAGACAATGAGCAGTTCTTC. Translating gives CASSVLGAAGVDNEQFF.

The chain uses TRBV19 and TRBJ2-4, with 9 positions matching TRBD1. Trimming at V came to 6 bases and at J to 2 bases, leaving 11 bases not matched to a gene. CDR1 and CDR2 (germline): LNHDA, SQIVND (reference sequence). The CDR3 extends over 17 amino acids. CDR3 loop: CASRFNSGQGTKNIQYF. CDR3 in DNA: TGTGCCAGTAGATTTAACTCGGGACAGGGAACCAAAAACATTCAGTACTTC.

The J gene is TRBJ1-1, the V gene TRBV20-1; 7 bases are a match to TRBD1. Germline CDR1 is DFQATT and CDR2 is SNEGSKA (reference sequence). This CDR3 has 13 residues. V lost 3 bases to trimming and J lost 3 bases; unmatched junction nucleotides: 4. The CDR3 loop reads CSASEGADTEAFF. The CDR3 nucleotides read TGCAGTGCTAGTGAGGGGGCGGACACTGAAGCTTTCTTT.